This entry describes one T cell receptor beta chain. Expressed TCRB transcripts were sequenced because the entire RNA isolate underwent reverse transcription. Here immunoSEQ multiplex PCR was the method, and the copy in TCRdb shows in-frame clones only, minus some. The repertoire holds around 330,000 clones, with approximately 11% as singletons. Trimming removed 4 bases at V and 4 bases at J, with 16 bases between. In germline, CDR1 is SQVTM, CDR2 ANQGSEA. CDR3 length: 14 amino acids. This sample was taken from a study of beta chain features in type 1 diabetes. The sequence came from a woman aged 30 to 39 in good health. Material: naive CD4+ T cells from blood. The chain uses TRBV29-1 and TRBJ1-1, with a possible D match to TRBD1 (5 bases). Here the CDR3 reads CSVARTPLSTEAFF. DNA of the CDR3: TGCAGCGTTGCCCGGACACCCCTGAGCACTGAAGCTTTCTTT.